Listed here are 27 T cell receptor beta chains from one sample, sequenced in a study of T-cell reconstitution after alpha-beta-depleted transplantation in children. This sample's TCRbeta library carried unique molecular identifier barcodes. In TCRdb, the PCR reads were re-called with MiXCR into one record per CDR3 protein. This sample has around 670,000 distinct CDR3 sequences, with around 13% found just once. The sample in question was PBMCs, obtained before TCRalphabeta/CD19-depleted stem cell transplant. All receptors come from a girl under 10 years old with congenital amegakaryocytic thrombocytopenia, due to receive a stem cell transplant.

This clonotype was counted at least ten times. CDR3 in DNA: TGCAGTGCTTACCCGGGACTAGGGTCCGGGGAGACCCAGTACTTC. It specifies CSAYPGLGSGETQYF. The gene calls are TRBV20-1 and TRBJ2-5, with TRBD2 matching 8 bases. CDR1 DFQATT and CDR2 SNEGSKA come from the germline V gene (reference sequence). With V trimmed by 5 bases and J by 5 bases, 13 bases remained unmatched. The CDR3 totals 15 residues.

This sequence joins TRBV20-1 and TRBJ2-5, with a tentative D call TRBD1 (6 bases). V dropped 3 bases and J dropped 5 bases, with 16 bases sitting between them. Germline CDR1 DFQATT, CDR2 SNEGSKA (reference sequence). The CDR3 loop spans 14 amino acids. CDR3 sequence: CSARGRDKMETQYF. Written as DNA, the CDR3 is TGCAGTGCTAGGGGCCGGGACAAGATGGAGACCCAGTACTTC.

Only a few counts were recorded for this clonotype. V and J are TRBV3-1 and TRBJ1-2; perhaps TRBD1 as D (5 bases). Germline V CDR1 and CDR2: LGHDT, YNNKEL (reference sequence). The V and J ends lost 3 bases and 4 bases respectively, with 24 bases between them. The CDR3 length is 18 residues. CDR3 sequence reads: CASSQVRDSGGGIYGYTF. In nucleotides, the CDR3 is TGTGCCAGCAGCCAGGTCCGGGACTCCGGCGGGGGGATCTATGGCTACACCTTC.

The rearrangement links TRBV25-1 to TRBJ2-1, with 8 bases aligning to TRBD1. Germline lookup yields CDR1 MGHDK and CDR2 SYGVNS. V lost 3 bases, J lost 2 bases, and 9 bases stayed unmatched. The CDR3 is 17 amino acids. The chain's CDR3 is CASSDSRGRVAYNEQFF. For the CDR3, the DNA is TGTGCCAGCAGTGACTCCAGGGGGCGGGTAGCCTACAATGAGCAGTTCTTC.

This clonotype was picked up a small number of times. The chain joins TRBV15 to TRBJ1-2, with 8 bases that match TRBD1. V was clipped by 1 base and J by 4 bases; unmatched bases: 11. Germline V gene lookup returns CDR1 LNHNV and CDR2 YYDKDF (reference sequence). The CDR3 has 17 amino acids. CDR3 nucleotides: TGTGCCACCAGCAGAGTCCCCGACAGGGGAGGGTCCTATGGCTACACCTTC. Translated, it gives CATSRVPDRGGSYGYTF. The entire variable domain, with the rest obtained from reference TRBV15 and TRBJ1-2, is as follows: DAMVIQNPRYQVTQFGKPVTLSCSQTLNHNVMYWYQQKSSQAPKLLFHYYDKDFNNEADTPDNFQSRRPNTSFCFLDIRSPGLGDTAMYLCATSRVPDRGGSYGYTFGSGTRLTVV.

This clonotype was counted many times. The rearrangement links TRBV7-8 to TRBJ1-6, with unresolved D. Germline V lookup: CDR1 SGHVS, CDR2 FQNEAQ. V lost 4 bases and J lost 10, with 8 bases in between. This CDR3 has 12 amino acids. CDR3 nucleotides: TGTGCCAGCAGCTCCTTCGACTCACCCCTCCACTTT. This gives the protein CASSSFDSPLHF.

At least ten counts were recorded for this clonotype. V usage is TRBV20-1 and J usage is TRBJ1-2, with D possibly matching TRBD1 (5 bases). The CDR3 totals 14 residues. The germline CDR1 and CDR2 sequences are DFQATT and SNEGSKA (reference sequence). Trimming left V 3 bases short and J 2 bases short, with 13 bases between. In DNA form, the CDR3 reads TGCAGTGCTAGTCACCTAGAGGGGAACTATGGCTACACCTTC. It is translated as CSASHLEGNYGYTF.

This clonotype was counted ten times or more. The chain has TRBV20-1 and TRBJ2-1; TRBD2 matches at 10 bases. CDR1 and CDR2 (germline): DFQATT, SNEGSKA (reference sequence). The CDR3 has 16 amino acids. After removal of 6 bases from V and 5 bases from J, the junction contained 13 bases not matched to a gene. Here the CDR3 reads CSATSASGSRDNEQFF. CDR3 bases: TGCAGTGCGACTTCAGCTAGCGGGAGCAGGGACAATGAGCAGTTCTTC.

This clonotype has a count of ten or more. This rearrangement joins TRBV28 to TRBJ2-5, with 11 bases lining up with TRBD1. This CDR3 is built from 14 residues. Germline V gives CDR1 MDHEN, CDR2 SYDVKM. V lost 8 bases and J lost 4; bases outside the gene matches: 6. Here the CDR3 DNA reads TGTGCCAGCTCAGGACAGGGGGCCTTAGAGACCCAGTACTTC. Its protein is CASSGQGALETQYF.

Written as DNA, the CDR3 is TGTGCCAGCAGCAAAAACACAGGTTACTACGAGCAGTACTTC. The encoded protein is CASSKNTGYYEQYF. The chain employs TRBV7-9 and TRBJ2-7, with a possible D match to TRBD1 (5 bases). This CDR3 spans 14 amino acids. The ends were cut back, 5 bases at V and 3 bases at J, with 14 bases in the middle. Germline assignment: CDR1 SEHNR and CDR2 FQNEAQ (reference sequence). Using reference TRBV7-9 and TRBJ2-7 for the parts outside the CDR3, the full variable domain is DTGVSQNPRHKITKRGQNVTFRCDPISEHNRLYWYRQTLGQGPEFLTYFQNEAQLEKSRLLSDRFSAERPKGSFSTLEIQRTEQGDSAMYLCASSKNTGYYEQYFGPGTRLTVT.

This clonotype was recorded a few times. The J gene is TRBJ2-2, the V gene TRBV5-1, with a tentative D call TRBD2 (7 bases). Trimming removed 2 bases at V and 1 base at J, with 18 bases between. CDR1 and CDR2 from the germline V gene are SGHRS and YFSETQ. This CDR3 is 18 amino acids long. The CDR3 protein is CASSLPSRGAQNTGELFF. The CDR3 DNA reads TGCGCCAGCAGCTTACCCAGTCGGGGGGCGCAGAACACCGGGGAGCTGTTTTTT. Combining the CDR3 with reference TRBV5-1 and TRBJ2-2 gives the whole variable domain KAGVTQTPRYLIKTRGQQVTLSCSPISGHRSVSWYQQTPGQGLQFLFEYFSETQRNKGNFPGRFSGRQFSNSRSEMNVSTLELGDSALYLCASSLPSRGAQNTGELFFGEGSRLTVL.

Comments on this clonotype: A much bigger clone sits one base away, suggesting this may be a read error. CDR3 nucleotide sequence: TGTGCCAGCAGTTCGAAGGGGATTCGGGTGGAGACTGAAGCTCTCTTT. The encoded protein is CASSSKGIRVETEALF. The rearrangement uses TRBV12-3 or TRBV12-4 and TRBJ1-1, with D maybe TRBD1 (5 bases). The CDR3 has 16 amino acids.

This clonotype came up many times. The chain is built from TRBV29-1 and TRBJ2-5, with 7 bases lining up with TRBD1. Per germline, CDR1 SQVTM and CDR2 ANQGSEA. This CDR3 region has 14 residues. The trim removed 3 bases at V and 3 bases at J, leaving 7 bases unmatched. The CDR3 region has the DNA TGCAGCGTTGACACGACAGGGAGTAAAGAGACCCAGTACTTC. It codes for CSVDTTGSKETQYF.

V and J are TRBV11-2 and TRBJ2-3; weak D call: TRBD2 (5 bases). Germline V gene lookup returns CDR1 SGHAT and CDR2 FQNNGV. Deletions cut 2 bases from V and 0 bases from J, with 18 bases between. The CDR3 consists of 18 residues. DNA of the CDR3: TGTGCCAGCAGCTTACTTACGGGATTGGGGTATAGCACAGATACGCAGTATTTT. As protein: CASSLLTGLGYSTDTQYF.

Ten or more counts support this clonotype. This chain links TRBV5-1 with TRBJ2-2; 7 bases are a match to TRBD2. V lost 0 bases and J lost 4; bases outside the gene matches: 6. The CDR3 is 16 residues long. The V gene's germline CDR1 is SGHRS and CDR2 YFSETQ. The CDR3 bases are TGCGCCAGCAGCTTGGAAGCGGGACCATCCACCGGGGAGCTGTTTTTT. Protein: CASSLEAGPSTGELFF.

This clonotype was recorded many times. This rearrangement joins TRBV20-1 to TRBJ2-7, with a possible D match to TRBD2 (6 bases). V lost 4 bases and J lost 8, with 18 bases in between. CDR3 size: 13 residues. Germline V gene data show CDR1 as DFQATT and CDR2 as SNEGSKA (reference sequence). CDR3 in DNA: TGCAGTGCTACTCCGGGAGCCAATGCTAAGCAGTACTTC. This encodes CSATPGANAKQYF.

This clonotype was counted many times. The chain is built from TRBV12-3 or TRBV12-4 and TRBJ2-6, with a possible D match to TRBD1 (6 bases). The germline V and J ends were trimmed by 4 bases and 2 bases, with 9 bases remaining between them. The CDR3 has 15 residues. The CDR3 DNA follows: TGTGCCAGCAGTTCACAGGGTGCTGGGGCCAACGTCCTGACTTTC. Amino acid sequence: CASSSQGAGANVLTF.

This clonotype was picked up a small number of times. V usage is TRBV7-9 and J usage is TRBJ1-1; tentatively, D is TRBD1 (5 bases). The CDR3 runs 12 residues. CDR1 SEHNR and CDR2 FQNEAQ come from the germline V gene (reference sequence). The V end lost 2 bases, the J end lost 6 bases, and 7 bases lay between the germline ends. CDR3 in amino acids: CASSLTGPEAFF. CDR3 DNA: TGTGCCAGCAGCTTAACGGGACCTGAAGCTTTCTTT.

This clonotype was recorded many times. The chain has TRBV5-1 and TRBJ1-2; D remains ambiguous. Trimming stripped 0 bases from V and 6 bases from J, with 9 bases between. This CDR3 has 13 amino acids. Germline V gene data show CDR1 as SGHRS and CDR2 as YFSETQ. The CDR3 loop reads CASSLEGRNGYTF. The CDR3 DNA follows: TGCGCCAGCAGCTTGGAGGGTAGGAATGGCTACACCTTC.

About this clonotype itself: In this CDR3 the conserved last residue, phenylalanine or tryptophan, is missing, so a read error is likely. This chain connects TRBV6-5 to TRBJ2-4, with TRBD2 identical over 11 bases. With 2 bases clipped from V and 6 bases from J, the junction kept 6 bases outside the gene matches. The CDR3 spans 16 residues. Germline assignment: CDR1 MNHEY and CDR2 SVGAGI. CDR3 residues: CASSYVAGGPLNIQYL. In DNA, the CDR3 is TGTGCCAGCAGTTACGTAGCGGGAGGGCCCCTAAACATTCAGTACCTC.

This clonotype appeared a few times. The chain employs TRBV25-1 and TRBJ2-1; 9 bases line up with TRBD2. CDR3 length equals 16 residues. Germline CDR1 MGHDK, CDR2 SYGVNS. The ends lost 5 bases at V and 15 bases at J; junction bases unmatched: 20. The CDR3 reads CASSSTGLALGYGRFF. DNA for the CDR3: TGTGCCAGCAGTTCCACGGGACTAGCTCTGGGTTATGGCCGGTTCTTC.

The J gene is TRBJ2-2, the V gene TRBV7-9; 8 nucleotides line up with TRBD1. CDR1 and CDR2 from the germline V gene are SEHNR and FQNEAQ (reference sequence). The J segment lost 4 bases and the V segment lost 6 bases, leaving 4 bases of the junction unmatched. The CDR3 is 14 residues long. CDR3 in DNA: TGTGCCAGCAGGGACAGGGACTCCACCGGGGAGCTGTTTTTT. Amino acid sequence: CASRDRDSTGELFF.

This clonotype was picked up a small number of times. The chain employs TRBV20-1 and TRBJ2-1; perhaps TRBD2 as D (7 bases). This CDR3 spans 13 amino acids. Trimming removed 2 bases at V and 12 bases at J, with 17 bases between. Germline lookup yields CDR1 DFQATT and CDR2 SNEGSKA (reference sequence). CDR3 region: CSARLEWEGGQFF. In DNA form, the CDR3 reads TGCAGTGCTAGATTAGAATGGGAGGGGGGGCAGTTCTTC.

The sample holds a few counts of this clonotype. This sequence joins TRBV24-1 and TRBJ2-1; 10 nucleotides match TRBD2. Germline CDR1 KGHDR, CDR2 SFDVKD. The length of the CDR3 is 15 residues. Trimming cost V 4 bases and J 9 bases; bases outside gene matches: 8. Here the CDR3 DNA reads TGTGCCACCAGTGACATAAGCGGGAGGGCCGGTGAGCAGTTCTTC. Its translation is CATSDISGRAGEQFF.

This clonotype was observed many times. This CDR3 is CSAASGITGDTQYF. CDR3 nucleotides: TGCAGTGCTGCTAGCGGGATAACGGGGGATACGCAGTATTTT. This sequence joins TRBV20-1 and TRBJ2-3; TRBD2 matches at 9 bases. This CDR3 is 14 amino acids long. With 5 bases clipped from V and 6 bases from J, the junction kept 9 bases outside the gene matches. The germline V gene has CDR1 DFQATT and CDR2 SNEGSKA (reference sequence).

This clonotype was found a few times. The chain links TRBV6-1 to TRBJ2-7, with a possible D match to TRBD1 (8 bases). Germline V gene data show CDR1 as MNHNS and CDR2 as SASEGT. V shed 6 bases and J shed 3 bases, with 15 bases lying between them. The CDR3 has 14 amino acids. The CDR3 sequence is CASRMDRDYYEQYF. The CDR3 bases are TGTGCCAGCAGAATGGACAGGGACTACTACGAGCAGTACTTC.

In this sample, this clonotype turned up many times. The J gene is TRBJ1-1, the V gene TRBV15, with a weak D call TRBD1 (5 bases). V was pared by 1 base and J by 0 bases, with 9 bases between. The CDR3 is 15 residues long. In germline, CDR1 is LNHNV, CDR2 YYDKDF (reference sequence). CDR3 sequence (DNA): TGTGCCACCAGCAGAGGGGGGTCCCTGAACACTGAAGCTTTCTTT. Amino acid sequence: CATSRGGSLNTEAFF.